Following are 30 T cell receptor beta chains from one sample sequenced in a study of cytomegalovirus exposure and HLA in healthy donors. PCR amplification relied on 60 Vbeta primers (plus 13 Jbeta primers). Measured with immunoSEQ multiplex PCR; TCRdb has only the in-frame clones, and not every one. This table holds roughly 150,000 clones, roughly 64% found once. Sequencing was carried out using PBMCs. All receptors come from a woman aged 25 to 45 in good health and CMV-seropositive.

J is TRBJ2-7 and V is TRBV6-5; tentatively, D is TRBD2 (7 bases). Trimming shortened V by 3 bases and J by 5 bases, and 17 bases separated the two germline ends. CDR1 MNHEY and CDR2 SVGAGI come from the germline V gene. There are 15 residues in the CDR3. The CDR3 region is CASSYLGRGAHEQYF. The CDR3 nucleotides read TGTGCCAGCAGTTATTTGGGACGGGGGGCCCACGAGCAGTACTTC.

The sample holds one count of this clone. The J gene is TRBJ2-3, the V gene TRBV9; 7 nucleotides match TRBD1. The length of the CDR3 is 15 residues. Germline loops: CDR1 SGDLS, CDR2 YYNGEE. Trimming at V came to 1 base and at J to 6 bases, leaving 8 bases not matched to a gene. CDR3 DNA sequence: TGTGCCAGCAGCGTATGGAAGGGGGCAGCCGATACGCAGTATTTT. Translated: CASSVWKGAADTQYF.

In DNA form, the CDR3 reads TGTGCCAGCAGTGATGTCCAAAGGGGGGAAAAACTGTTTTTT. As protein: CASSDVQRGEKLFF. The chain couples TRBV2 to TRBJ1-4, with D possibly being TRBD1 (6 bases). CDR1 is SNHLY and CDR2 is FYNNEI in the germline V gene. The CDR3 has 14 amino acids. V was trimmed by 3 bases and J by 8 bases, leaving 13 bases between them.

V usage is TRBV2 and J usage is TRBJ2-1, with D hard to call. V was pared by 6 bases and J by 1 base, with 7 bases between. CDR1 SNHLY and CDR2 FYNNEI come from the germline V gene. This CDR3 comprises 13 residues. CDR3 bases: TGTGCCAGCAGCTTCGTATCCTACAATGAGCAGTTCTTC. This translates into CASSFVSYNEQFF.

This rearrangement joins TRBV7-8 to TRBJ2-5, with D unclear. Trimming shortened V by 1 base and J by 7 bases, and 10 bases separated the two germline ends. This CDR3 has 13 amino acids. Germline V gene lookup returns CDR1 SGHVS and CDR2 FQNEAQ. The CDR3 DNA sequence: TGTGCCAGCAGCTTAGAAGCTCAGGCGACCCAGTACTTC. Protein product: CASSLEAQATQYF.

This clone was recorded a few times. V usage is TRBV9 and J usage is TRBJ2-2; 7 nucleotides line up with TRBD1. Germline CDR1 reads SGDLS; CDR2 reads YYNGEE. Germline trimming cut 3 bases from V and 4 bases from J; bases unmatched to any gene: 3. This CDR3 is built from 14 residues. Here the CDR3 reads CASSEQGSTGELFF. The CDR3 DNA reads TGTGCCAGCAGCGAACAGGGGTCCACCGGGGAGCTGTTTTTT. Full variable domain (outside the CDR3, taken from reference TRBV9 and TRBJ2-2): DSGVTQTPKHLITATGQRVTLRCSPRSGDLSVYWYQQSLDQGLQFLIQYYNGEERAKGNILERFSAQQFPDLHSELNLSSLELGDSALYFCASSEQGSTGELFFGEGSRLTVL.

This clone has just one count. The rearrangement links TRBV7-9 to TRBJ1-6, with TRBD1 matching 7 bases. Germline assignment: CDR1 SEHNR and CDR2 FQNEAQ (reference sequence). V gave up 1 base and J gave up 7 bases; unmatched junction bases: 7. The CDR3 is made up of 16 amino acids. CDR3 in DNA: TGTGCCAGCAGCTTAGAGACAGGGATGGGCAATTCACCCCTCCACTTT. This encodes CASSLETGMGNSPLHF.

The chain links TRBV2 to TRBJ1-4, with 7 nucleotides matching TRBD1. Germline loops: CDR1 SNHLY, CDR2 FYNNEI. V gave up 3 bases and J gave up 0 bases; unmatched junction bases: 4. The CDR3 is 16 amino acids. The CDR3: CASSEDRLATNEKLFF. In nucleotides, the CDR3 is TGTGCCAGCAGTGAGGACAGGCTTGCAACTAATGAAAAACTGTTTTTT.

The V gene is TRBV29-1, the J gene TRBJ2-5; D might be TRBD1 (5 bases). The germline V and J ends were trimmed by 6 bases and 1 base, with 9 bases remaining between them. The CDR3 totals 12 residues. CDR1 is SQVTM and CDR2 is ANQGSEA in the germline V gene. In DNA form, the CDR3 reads TGCAGCGTCATGACAGTCCAAGAGACCCAGTACTTC. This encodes CSVMTVQETQYF.

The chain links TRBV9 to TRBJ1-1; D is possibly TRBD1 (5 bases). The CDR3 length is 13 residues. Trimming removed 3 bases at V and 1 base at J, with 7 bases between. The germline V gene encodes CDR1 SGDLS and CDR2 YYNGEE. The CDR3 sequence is CASSADRNTEAFF. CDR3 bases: TGTGCCAGCAGCGCCGACAGGAACACTGAAGCTTTCTTT. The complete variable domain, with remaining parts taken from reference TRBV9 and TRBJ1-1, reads DSGVTQTPKHLITATGQRVTLRCSPRSGDLSVYWYQQSLDQGLQFLIQYYNGEERAKGNILERFSAQQFPDLHSELNLSSLELGDSALYFCASSADRNTEAFFGQGTRLTVV.

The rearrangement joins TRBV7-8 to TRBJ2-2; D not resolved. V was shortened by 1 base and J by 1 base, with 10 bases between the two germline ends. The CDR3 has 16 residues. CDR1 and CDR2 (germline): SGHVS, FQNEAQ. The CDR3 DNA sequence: TGTGCCAGCAGCTTAGGGCTCGGAGAGAACACCGGGGAGCTGTTTTTT. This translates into CASSLGLGENTGELFF.

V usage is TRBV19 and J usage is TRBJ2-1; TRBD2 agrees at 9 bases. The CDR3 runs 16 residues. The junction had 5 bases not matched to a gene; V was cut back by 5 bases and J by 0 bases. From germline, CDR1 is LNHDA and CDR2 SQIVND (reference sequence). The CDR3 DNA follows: TGTGCCAGTAGTTCCCTAGCGGGAAGCTCCTACAATGAGCAGTTCTTC. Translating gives CASSSLAGSSYNEQFF.

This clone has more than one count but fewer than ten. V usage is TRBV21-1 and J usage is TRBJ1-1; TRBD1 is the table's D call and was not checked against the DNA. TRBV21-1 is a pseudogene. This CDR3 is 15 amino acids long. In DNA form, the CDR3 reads TGTGCCAGCAGCAAAGAGACAGGGGCGAGTACTGAAGCTTTCTTT. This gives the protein CASSKETGASTEAFF.

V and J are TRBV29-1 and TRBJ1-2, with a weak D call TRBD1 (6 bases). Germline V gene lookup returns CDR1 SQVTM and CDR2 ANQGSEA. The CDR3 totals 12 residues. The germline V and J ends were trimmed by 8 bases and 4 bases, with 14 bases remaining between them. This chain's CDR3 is CSSLQGIYGYTF. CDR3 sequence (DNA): TGCAGCTCTCTACAGGGCATCTATGGCTACACCTTC.

CDR3 coding DNA: TGTGCCAGCAGCTTAGCTGGTTCAGGGAGGGTCGAGCAGTACTTC. It encodes CASSLAGSGRVEQYF. This chain links TRBV7-9 with TRBJ2-7, with 7 bases identical to TRBD2. The junction had 8 bases not matched to a gene; V was cut back by 0 bases and J by 6 bases. The CDR3 extends over 15 amino acids. Per the germline V gene, CDR1 is SEHNR and CDR2 is FQNEAQ (reference sequence).

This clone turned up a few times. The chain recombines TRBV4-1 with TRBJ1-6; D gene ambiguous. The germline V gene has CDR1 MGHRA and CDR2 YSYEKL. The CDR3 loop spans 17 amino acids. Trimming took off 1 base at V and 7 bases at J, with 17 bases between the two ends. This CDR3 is CASSQASGTTQNSPLHF. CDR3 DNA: TGCGCCAGCAGCCAAGCGTCAGGTACAACACAGAATTCACCCCTCCACTTT.

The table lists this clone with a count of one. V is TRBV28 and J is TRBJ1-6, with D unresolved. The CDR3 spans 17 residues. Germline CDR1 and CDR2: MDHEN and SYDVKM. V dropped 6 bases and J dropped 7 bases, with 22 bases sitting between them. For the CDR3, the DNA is TGTGCCAGCAGGAATGCACCGAGCGTACTACCGAATTCACCCCTCCACTTT. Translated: CASRNAPSVLPNSPLHF.

The CDR3 protein is CASSGPTGFYGYTF. The CDR3 DNA follows: TGTGCCAGCAGTGGACCGACAGGGTTCTATGGCTACACCTTC. The chain links TRBV2 to TRBJ1-2; 7 positions match TRBD1. Trimming cost V 4 bases and J 4 bases; bases outside gene matches: 6. CDR3 size: 14 residues. Germline values: CDR1 SNHLY, CDR2 FYNNEI.

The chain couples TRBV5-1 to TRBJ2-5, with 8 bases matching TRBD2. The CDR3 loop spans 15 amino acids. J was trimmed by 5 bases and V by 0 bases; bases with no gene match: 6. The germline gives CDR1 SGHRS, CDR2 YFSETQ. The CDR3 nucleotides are TGCGCCAGCAGCTTGGGGGCGGGAGGAGCGGAGACCCAGTACTTC. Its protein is CASSLGAGGAETQYF. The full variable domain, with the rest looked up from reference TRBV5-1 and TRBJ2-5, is KAGVTQTPRYLIKTRGQQVTLSCSPISGHRSVSWYQQTPGQGLQFLFEYFSETQRNKGNFPGRFSGRQFSNSRSEMNVSTLELGDSALYLCASSLGAGGAETQYFGPGTRLLVL.

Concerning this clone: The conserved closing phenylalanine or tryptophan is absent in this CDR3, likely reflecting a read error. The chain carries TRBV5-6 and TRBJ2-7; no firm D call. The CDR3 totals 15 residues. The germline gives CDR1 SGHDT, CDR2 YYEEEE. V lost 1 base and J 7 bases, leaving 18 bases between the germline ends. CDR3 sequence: CASSLLTIGSREQYL. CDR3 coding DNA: TGTGCCAGCAGCTTGTTAACAATCGGGTCTCGGGAGCAGTACCTC.

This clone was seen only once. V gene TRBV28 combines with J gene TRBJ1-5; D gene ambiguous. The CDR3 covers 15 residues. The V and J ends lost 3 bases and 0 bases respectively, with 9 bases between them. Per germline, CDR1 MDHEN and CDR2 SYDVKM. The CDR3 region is CASSFRGNSNQPQHF. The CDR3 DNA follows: TGTGCCAGCAGTTTTAGAGGGAATAGCAATCAGCCCCAGCATTTT.

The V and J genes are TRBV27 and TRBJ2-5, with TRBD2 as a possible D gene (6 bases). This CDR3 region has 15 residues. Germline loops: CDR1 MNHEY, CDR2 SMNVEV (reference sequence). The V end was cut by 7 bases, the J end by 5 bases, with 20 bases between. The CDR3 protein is CASTHRFGGSETQYF. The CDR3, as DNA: TGTGCCAGCACCCATAGGTTCGGAGGGTCGGAGACCCAGTACTTC.

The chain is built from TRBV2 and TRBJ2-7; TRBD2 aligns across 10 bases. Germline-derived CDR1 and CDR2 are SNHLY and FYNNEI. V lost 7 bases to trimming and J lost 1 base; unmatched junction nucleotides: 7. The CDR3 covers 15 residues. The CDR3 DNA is TGTGCCAGCATAATTAGCGGGGGGCCGTCCTACGAGCAGTACTTC. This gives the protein CASIISGGPSYEQYF.

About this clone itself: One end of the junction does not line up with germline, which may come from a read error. CDR3 sequence: CASSIDQGGNTGAFF. In DNA, the CDR3 is TGTGCCAGTAGTATAGATCAAGGGGGCAACACTGGAGCTTTCTTT. V usage is TRBV19 and J usage is TRBJ1-1, with TRBD1 matching over 7 bases. The CDR3 has 15 residues. Germline V gene lookup returns CDR1 LNHDA and CDR2 SQIVND (reference sequence).

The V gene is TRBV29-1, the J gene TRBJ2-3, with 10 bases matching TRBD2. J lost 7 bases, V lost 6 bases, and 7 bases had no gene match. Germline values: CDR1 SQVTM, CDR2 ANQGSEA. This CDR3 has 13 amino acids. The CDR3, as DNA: TGCAGCGTCAGGACTAGCGGTGCTTATACGCAGTATTTT. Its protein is CSVRTSGAYTQYF.

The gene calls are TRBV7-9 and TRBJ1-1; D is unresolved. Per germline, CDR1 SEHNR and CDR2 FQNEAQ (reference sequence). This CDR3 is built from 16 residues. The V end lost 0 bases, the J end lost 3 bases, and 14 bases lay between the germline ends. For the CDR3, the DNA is TGTGCCAGCAGCTTAGCGGGTCGGGGTTATGACACTGAAGCTTTCTTT. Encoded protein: CASSLAGRGYDTEAFF.

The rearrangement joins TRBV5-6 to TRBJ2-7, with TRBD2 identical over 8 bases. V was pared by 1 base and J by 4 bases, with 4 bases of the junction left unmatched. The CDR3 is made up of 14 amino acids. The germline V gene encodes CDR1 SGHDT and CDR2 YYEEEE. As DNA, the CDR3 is TGTGCCAGCAGCTTGCAAGCGGGGGTATACGAGCAGTACTTC. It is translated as CASSLQAGVYEQYF.

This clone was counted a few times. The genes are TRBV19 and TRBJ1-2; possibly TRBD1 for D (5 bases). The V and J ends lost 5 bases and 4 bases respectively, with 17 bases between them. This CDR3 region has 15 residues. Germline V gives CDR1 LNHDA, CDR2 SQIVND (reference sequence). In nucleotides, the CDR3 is TGTGCCAGTAGTGCAAAACCGACAGCTCTCTATGGCTACACCTTC. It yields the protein CASSAKPTALYGYTF.

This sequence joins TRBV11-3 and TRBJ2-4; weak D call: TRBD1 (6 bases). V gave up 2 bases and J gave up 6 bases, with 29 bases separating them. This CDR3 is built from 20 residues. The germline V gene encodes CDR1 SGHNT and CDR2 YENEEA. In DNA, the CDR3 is TGTGCCAGCAGCTTAAGGGTACGCGGCCAGGGGCTAAAATGGGGAAACATTCAGTACTTC. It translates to CASSLRVRGQGLKWGNIQYF.

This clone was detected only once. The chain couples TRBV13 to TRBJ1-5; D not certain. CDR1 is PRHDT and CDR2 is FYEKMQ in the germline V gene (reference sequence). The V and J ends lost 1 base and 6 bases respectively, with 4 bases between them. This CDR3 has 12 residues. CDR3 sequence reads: CASSLAGQPQHF. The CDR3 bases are TGTGCCAGCAGCTTAGCAGGTCAGCCCCAGCATTTT.